These 27 T cell receptor beta chains came from one sample sequenced in a study of T cell clones after liver transplantation. The assay was immunoSEQ multiplex PCR, and TCRdb's table has in-frame clones only and misses some. The data show roughly 74,000 clones, under 90% seen once. The specimen was CD4+ T cells from blood, collected before liver transplant. These receptor sequences come from a human donor who received a liver transplant.

As regards this clone: The junction and the germline gene differ at one end; a read error may be behind it. This sequence joins TRBV28 and TRBJ2-5; 7 bases fit TRBD1. The CDR3 sequence is 15 residues long. Germline V lookup: CDR1 MDHEN, CDR2 SYDVKM. CDR3 DNA sequence: TGTGCCAGCAGCCCCCCCGGGACAGCCCAAGGGACCCAGTACTTC. Encoded protein: CASSPPGTAQGTQYF.

V gene TRBV18 combines with J gene TRBJ2-5; D may be TRBD2 (5 bases). Germline lookup yields CDR1 KGHSH and CDR2 LQKENI. The CDR3 sequence is 15 residues long. The ends were cut back, 2 bases at V and 5 bases at J, with 15 bases in the middle. This chain's CDR3 is CASSPRTGGRETQYF. CDR3 DNA: TGTGCCAGCTCACCAAGGACTGGTGGTAGGGAGACCCAGTACTTC.

J is TRBJ1-1 and V is TRBV29-1, with D perhaps matching TRBD1 (6 bases). The CDR3 extends over 14 amino acids. Per the germline V gene, CDR1 is SQVTM and CDR2 is ANQGSEA. V lost 4 bases to trimming and J lost 4 bases, with 16 bases between them. The CDR3 bases are TGCAGCGTTGTAGGGGGGGCAGGGTCCACTGAAGCTTTCTTT. Amino acids: CSVVGGAGSTEAFF.

The rearrangement links TRBV28 to TRBJ2-1; 12 bases are a match to TRBD1. CDR3 size: 17 residues. Trimming took 6 bases from V and 3 from J; bases not matched to a gene: 9. Per germline, CDR1 MDHEN and CDR2 SYDVKM. DNA of the CDR3: TGTGCCAGCAGGGGGACAGGGGGCGAGTCTTTCTACAATGAGCAGTTCTTC. Protein: CASRGTGGESFYNEQFF. Together with reference TRBV28 and TRBJ2-1, the CDR3 gives the full variable domain: DVKVTQSSRYLVKRTGEKVFLECVQDMDHENMFWYRQDPGLGLRLIYFSYDVKMKEKGDIPEGYSVSREKKERFSLILESASTNQTSMYLCASRGTGGESFYNEQFFGPGTRLTVL.

Turning to this clone: Other DNA sequences in the same sample also yield this CDR3. The chain recombines TRBV7-9 with TRBJ2-7; D might be TRBD1 (6 bases). CDR3 length equals 13 residues. V lost 5 bases, J lost 2 bases, and 10 bases lay in between. Germline loops: CDR1 SEHNR, CDR2 FQNEAQ (reference sequence). The CDR3 here is CASSGGRAYEQYF. CDR3 in DNA: TGTGCCAGCAGCGGGGGCAGAGCCTACGAGCAGTACTTC.

The V and J genes are TRBV29-1 and TRBJ2-6, with 7 nucleotides matching TRBD2. This CDR3 comprises 14 residues. Germline V CDR1 and CDR2: SQVTM, ANQGSEA. V shed 3 bases and J 2 bases; nucleotides not matched to a gene: 1. The CDR3 reads CSVEGGTGANVLTF. The DNA for the CDR3 is TGCAGCGTTGAGGGAGGGACTGGGGCCAACGTCCTGACTTTC.

The J gene is TRBJ2-1, the V gene TRBV9; 10 bases line up with TRBD2. Trimming at V came to 0 bases and at J to 6 bases, leaving 6 bases not matched to a gene. Germline CDR1 SGDLS, CDR2 YYNGEE. The CDR3 contains 16 residues. Here the CDR3 DNA reads TGTGCCAGCAGCGTAGGTGGTAGCGGGAGGTCCAATGAGCAGTTCTTC. Amino acids: CASSVGGSGRSNEQFF.

V gene TRBV6-6 combines with J gene TRBJ2-1; the D is unclear. This CDR3 is 11 amino acids long. Germline V gene sequence: CDR1 MNHNY, CDR2 SVGAGI (reference sequence). V was clipped by 6 bases and J by 1 base, with 1 base between them. DNA for the CDR3: TGTGCCAGCAGGTCCTACAATGAGCAGTTCTTC. The encoded protein is CASRSYNEQFF.

The rearrangement uses TRBV28 and TRBJ2-3; D unresolved. This CDR3 comprises 12 residues. CDR1 and CDR2 from the germline V gene are MDHEN and SYDVKM. V was clipped by 8 bases and J by 0 bases, with 6 bases between them. DNA for the CDR3: TGTGCCAGCCAAAGTAGCACAGATACGCAGTATTTT. Translation: CASQSSTDTQYF.

The V call is TRBV6-1, the J call TRBJ1-2; TRBD1 matches 10 bases. V dropped 6 bases and J dropped 1; count of bases not matched to a gene: 5. The V gene's germline CDR1 is MNHNS and CDR2 SASEGT. CDR3 size: 15 residues. CDR3 in amino acids: CASSGTGVNNYGYTF. CDR3 nucleotides: TGTGCCAGCAGCGGGACAGGGGTAAATAACTATGGCTACACCTTC.

This chain joins TRBV7-9 and TRBJ1-1; weak D call: TRBD1 (6 bases). CDR3 length: 16 amino acids. Germline loops: CDR1 SEHNR, CDR2 FQNEAQ (reference sequence). Trimming cost V 0 bases and J 3 bases, with 14 bases left between them. The CDR3 bases are TGTGCCAGCAGCTTAGCGGTTGGGGGGCGCGACACTGAAGCTTTCTTT. It yields the protein CASSLAVGGRDTEAFF. Full variable domain (remainder filled in from reference TRBV7-9 and TRBJ1-1): DTGVSQNPRHKITKRGQNVTFRCDPISEHNRLYWYRQTLGQGPEFLTYFQNEAQLEKSRLLSDRFSAERPKGSFSTLEIQRTEQGDSAMYLCASSLAVGGRDTEAFFGQGTRLTVV.

This clone was seen a handful of times. The chain couples TRBV5-1 to TRBJ1-4; 7 bases agree with TRBD1. Per the germline V gene, CDR1 is SGHRS and CDR2 is YFSETQ. This CDR3 comprises 16 residues. With 2 bases clipped from V and 2 bases from J, the junction kept 6 bases outside the gene matches. DNA for the CDR3: TGCGCCAGCAGCTTAAGACCACAGGGGACTAATGAAAAACTGTTTTTT. This gives the protein CASSLRPQGTNEKLFF.

This chain uses TRBV28 with TRBJ1-5; weak D call: TRBD1 (5 bases). V dropped 3 bases and J dropped 6 bases, with 12 bases sitting between them. This CDR3 contains 14 residues. CDR1 and CDR2 from the germline V gene are MDHEN and SYDVKM. DNA for the CDR3: TGTGCCAGCAGTTTGGTGGGGGGGGGTCAGCCCCAGCATTTT. It translates to CASSLVGGGQPQHF. The full variable domain, completed using reference TRBV28 and TRBJ1-5, is DVKVTQSSRYLVKRTGEKVFLECVQDMDHENMFWYRQDPGLGLRLIYFSYDVKMKEKGDIPEGYSVSREKKERFSLILESASTNQTSMYLCASSLVGGGQPQHFGDGTRLSIL.

The V gene is TRBV5-6, the J gene TRBJ1-4, with 9 bases that match TRBD1. CDR1 and CDR2 (germline): SGHDT, YYEEEE. The CDR3 consists of 17 residues. With 4 bases clipped from V and 4 bases from J, the junction kept 11 bases outside the gene matches. The CDR3 reads CASSLRWDRELNEKLFF. CDR3 DNA: TGTGCCAGCAGCCTACGATGGGACAGGGAACTTAATGAAAAACTGTTTTTT.

The V call is TRBV4-2, the J call TRBJ2-5; 8 nucleotides agree with TRBD2. Trimming took 3 bases from V and 2 from J; bases not matched to a gene: 2. The CDR3 is made up of 14 amino acids. Per the germline V gene, CDR1 is LGHNA and CDR2 is YNFKEQ. The CDR3: CASSQASGQETQYF. As DNA, the CDR3 is TGTGCCAGCAGCCAGGCTAGCGGGCAAGAGACCCAGTACTTC.

The V call is TRBV15, the J call TRBJ2-3; 8 positions agree with TRBD2. The CDR3 length is 16 residues. The V gene's germline CDR1 is LNHNV and CDR2 YYDKDF (reference sequence). V was pared by 4 bases and J by 2 bases, with 8 bases of the junction left unmatched. CDR3 sequence: CATSISPGLDTDTQYF. CDR3 coding DNA: TGTGCCACCAGCATCTCTCCGGGACTAGACACAGATACGCAGTATTTT.

The table lists this clone with a few counts. The chain links TRBV6-6 to TRBJ2-7, with 7 bases fitting TRBD1. The germline V gene encodes CDR1 MNHNY and CDR2 SVGAGI (reference sequence). V shed 7 bases, J shed 5 bases, and the junction held 8 bases outside the gene matches. This CDR3 has 13 residues. CDR3: CASNPTGINEQYF. The CDR3 DNA sequence: TGTGCCAGCAATCCGACAGGGATCAACGAGCAGTACTTC.

J is TRBJ2-5 and V is TRBV29-1; 9 bases are a match to TRBD2. The germline V gene has CDR1 SQVTM and CDR2 ANQGSEA. The CDR3 has 17 residues. Losses at the gene ends were 5 bases for V and 5 bases for J; bases not matched to a gene: 18. DNA for the CDR3: TGCAGCGTTCTCGGAATAGCGGGAGAGAGGGGGGGGGAGACCCAGTACTTC. Its protein is CSVLGIAGERGGETQYF.

The gene calls are TRBV5-6 and TRBJ2-1; D unclear. This CDR3 is built from 11 residues. The germline gives CDR1 SGHDT, CDR2 YYEEEE. V lost 3 bases and J lost 8, with 6 bases in between. CDR3 bases: TGTGCCAGCAGCTCCCAAGATGAGCAGTTCTTC. Protein product: CASSSQDEQFF.

The J gene is TRBJ2-7, the V gene TRBV7-2; tentatively, D is TRBD2 (6 bases). Germline V gene sequence: CDR1 SGHTA, CDR2 FQGNSA. The CDR3 runs to 16 residues. Trimming pared 4 bases from V and 2 bases from J, leaving 18 bases between. Here the CDR3 reads CASSSSQASAPYEQYF. CDR3 coding DNA: TGTGCCAGCAGCTCCTCCCAAGCTAGCGCACCCTACGAGCAGTACTTC.

The rearrangement uses TRBV14 and TRBJ2-1; D gene unclear. Germline lookup yields CDR1 SGHDN and CDR2 FVKESK. V was shortened by 5 bases and J by 0 bases, with 11 bases between the two germline ends. The CDR3 loop spans 15 amino acids. CDR3 sequence (DNA): TGTGCCAGCAGCGATCGGACGAGCTCCTACAATGAGCAGTTCTTC. Its translation is CASSDRTSSYNEQFF.

This clone was observed many times. The chain recombines TRBV2 with TRBJ2-2; no firm D call. Trimming took 2 bases from V and 7 from J, leaving 8 bases between them. The CDR3 extends over 13 amino acids. Per germline, CDR1 SNHLY and CDR2 FYNNEI. CDR3 bases: TGTGCCAGCAGTGAATATCAGAGCGGGGAGCTGTTTTTT. The encoded protein is CASSEYQSGELFF.

The rearrangement uses TRBV16 and TRBJ1-2; D call uncertain. Per germline, CDR1 KGHSY and CDR2 FQNENV. The CDR3 runs 15 residues. Trimming left V 4 bases short and J 3 bases short, with 15 bases between. The CDR3 spells CASSLPRTAYYGYTF. CDR3 DNA: TGTGCCAGCAGCCTCCCCCGGACCGCCTACTATGGCTACACCTTC. Full variable domain (missing parts from reference TRBV16 and TRBJ1-2): GEEVAQTPKHLVRGEGQKAKLYCAPIKGHSYVFWYQQVLKNEFKFLISFQNENVFDETGMPKERFSAKCLPNSPCSLEIQATKLEDSAVYFCASSLPRTAYYGYTFGSGTRLTVV.

This clone showed up just once. CDR3 sequence reads: CASSYLGGNYGYTF. In DNA form, the CDR3 reads TGTGCCAGCAGTTACTTGGGGGGGAACTATGGCTACACCTTC. The chain combines TRBV6-5 with TRBJ1-2, with TRBD1 as a possible D gene (5 bases). V lost 1 base to trimming and J lost 2 bases, with 8 bases between them. From germline, CDR1 is MNHEY and CDR2 SVGAGI. CDR3 size: 14 residues.

The chain has TRBV9 and TRBJ2-2; 7 bases are shared with TRBD1. CDR3 length equals 16 residues. V shed 4 bases and J 1 base; nucleotides not matched to a gene: 7. Germline CDR1 and CDR2: SGDLS and YYNGEE. The chain's CDR3 is CASSPLGGGNTGELFF. In DNA form, the CDR3 reads TGTGCCAGCAGCCCCTTAGGGGGCGGGAACACCGGGGAGCTGTTTTTT. Together with reference TRBV9 and TRBJ2-2, the CDR3 gives the full variable domain: DSGVTQTPKHLITATGQRVTLRCSPRSGDLSVYWYQQSLDQGLQFLIQYYNGEERAKGNILERFSAQQFPDLHSELNLSSLELGDSALYFCASSPLGGGNTGELFFGEGSRLTVL.

This clone was found once. V and J are TRBV5-1 and TRBJ2-1, with 11 bases lining up with TRBD2. The CDR3 has 15 amino acids. The germline V gene has CDR1 SGHRS and CDR2 YFSETQ. V dropped 4 bases and J dropped 10; count of bases not matched to a gene: 10. The CDR3 protein is CASSTGSGRAREQFF. Here the CDR3 DNA reads TGCGCCAGCAGCACTGGTAGCGGGAGGGCGAGAGAGCAGTTCTTC.

In this sample, this clone turned up a few times. This rearrangement joins TRBV2 to TRBJ1-3; 8 positions match TRBD1. The length of the CDR3 is 12 residues. Unmatched junction bases numbered 6, after V lost 10 bases and J lost 7 bases. Germline loops: CDR1 SNHLY, CDR2 FYNNEI. The CDR3: CATGGAENTIYF. CDR3 in DNA: TGTGCCACAGGGGGCGCAGAGAACACCATATATTTT.